This TCR beta chain emerged from a study of glioma-infiltrating T cells after dendritic cell vaccination. Study background: The vaccine used monocyte-derived dendritic cells pulsed overnight with autologous tumor lysate. Study-level findings and limits: Few patients contributed both blood and tumor specimens.

Here immunoSEQ multiplex PCR was the method, and the copy in TCRdb shows in-frame clones only, minus some. The sample carries roughly 52,000 clones, approximately 83% recorded once. This clone was counted between two and nine times. What it binds is not known. The sample was blood, taken before dendritic cell vaccination. The receptor was derived from a human donor with glioblastoma.

The CDR3 is CATSRGLAGSTEQYF. The CDR3 DNA reads as TGTGCCACCAGCAGGGGACTAGCGGGGTCTACGGAGCAGTACTTC. V gene TRBV15 combines with J gene TRBJ2-7; the match to TRBD2 covers 13 bases. This CDR3 contains 15 residues. Germline lookup yields CDR1 LNHNV and CDR2 YYDKDF (reference sequence). The V gene end was trimmed by 3 bases and the J gene end by 7 bases; junction bases not matched to a gene: 6.